Presented here are 3 T cell receptor beta chains from one specimen sequenced in a study of CD8 T cells in Susac syndrome. When the RNA was reverse transcribed, random hexamers were used with an input of roughly 0.45 to 1 ug. TCRdb re-called the immunoSEQ multiplex PCR reads through MiXCR, storing one row per CDR3 protein. The sample lists about 150,000 distinct CDR3 sequences; around 95% were seen once. The sample was CD8+ T cells from PBMCs. The receptors come from a human donor with multiple sclerosis.

The rearrangement joins TRBV7-8 to TRBJ2-7, with 12 bases identical to TRBD2. V lost 5 bases and J lost 3; bases outside the gene matches: 2. This CDR3 has 14 amino acids. In germline, CDR1 is SGHVS, CDR2 FQNEAQ. CDR3 coding DNA: TGTGCCAGCAGCACTAGCGGGGGGCTCTACGAGCAGTACTTC. Its translation: CASSTSGGLYEQYF.

The chain couples TRBV29-1 to TRBJ1-2, with 11 bases fitting TRBD1. The V gene's germline CDR1 is SQVTM and CDR2 ANQGSEA. This CDR3 comprises 19 residues. J was trimmed by 2 bases and V by 0 bases; bases with no gene match: 14. This CDR3 reads CSVEDRDWTGGALNYGYTF. CDR3 in DNA: TGCAGCGTTGAAGATCGGGATTGGACAGGGGGCGCCTTGAACTATGGCTACACCTTC.

This chain uses TRBV27 with TRBJ1-1; D remains ambiguous. This CDR3 is built from 13 residues. Trimming left V 7 bases short and J 0 bases short, with 9 bases between. CDR1 is MNHEY and CDR2 is SMNVEV in the germline V gene (reference sequence). CDR3 sequence (DNA): TGTGCCAGCAAACAAGGGTTGAACACTGAAGCTTTCTTT. Encoded protein: CASKQGLNTEAFF.